This entry lists 2 T cell receptor beta chains sequenced from one sample in a study of cytomegalovirus exposure and HLA in healthy donors. Method: immunoSEQ multiplex PCR; TCRdb's copy keeps in-frame clones and lacks some. The sample contains roughly 140,000 clones, 85% to 90% of which appear only once. Sequencing used PBMCs. The source of these receptors is a woman under 30 in good health and CMV-seropositive.

The rearrangement uses TRBV13 and TRBJ1-1; D is perhaps TRBD1 (5 bases). V lost 3 bases and J 6 bases, leaving 8 bases between the germline ends. The CDR3 contains 12 residues. The germline CDR1 and CDR2 sequences are PRHDT and FYEKMQ (reference sequence). The CDR3 DNA is TGTGCCAGCAGCTTCCTGACAGCTGAAGCTTTCTTT. Its translation: CASSFLTAEAFF.

The chain uses TRBV28 and TRBJ1-1; 12 bases match TRBD1. Germline CDR1 is MDHEN and CDR2 is SYDVKM. The CDR3 has 16 residues. V dropped 11 bases and J dropped 5; count of bases not matched to a gene: 15. The DNA of the CDR3 is TGTGCCGCTTGGTCGGGACAGGGGGCTCGTAATACTGAAGCTTTCTTT. It translates to CAAWSGQGARNTEAFF.